This TCR beta chain was observed in a study of chemoradiotherapy in HPV16-positive cancers. Overall study context: Candidate HPV-specific T-cell clones and common TCR motifs came from functional assays in a couple of HPV16-positive patients.

In the case of this clone: Its antigen is not known.

Findings and caveats of the study: HPV-responsive T-cell expansion during chemoradiotherapy was linked to improved recurrence-free survival in HPV16-positive patients. Functional assays defining HPV-specific T cells used only a couple of HPV16-positive patients.

Data came from immunoSEQ multiplex PCR; TCRdb stores just in-frame clones and leaves some out. Here the sample spans approximately 6,000 clones, roughly 88% being singletons. Germline V gene sequence: CDR1 LNHDA, CDR2 SQIVND (reference sequence). CDR3 size: 14 residues. Deletions cut 8 bases from V and 0 bases from J, with 11 bases between. The TCR sequence derives from a human donor with HPV-associated anogenital cancer. The sample here was blood, taken from a patient who underwent chemoradiotherapy. V is TRBV19 and J is TRBJ1-5, with D perhaps TRBD1 (5 bases). CDR3 region: CASVTVYSNQPQHF. The CDR3 DNA follows: TGTGCCAGTGTGACAGTCTATAGCAATCAGCCCCAGCATTTT.